The clone carrying this TCR beta chain was observed a handful of times. Its cognate antigen is unknown. The isolated RNA, all of it, was reverse transcribed, so expressed TCRB transcripts were what got sequenced. TCRdb keeps only in-frame clones here, not all; method: immunoSEQ multiplex PCR. The sample consists of 300,000 to 350,000 clones, around 8% of them appearing once. The sample belongs to a study of beta chain features in type 1 diabetes. About the research overall: Similarity in age, gender and cell yields was seen between patients and healthy donors. The number of sorted cells examined across all samples was approximately 100 million.

Findings of the study overall: Type 1 diabetes patients showed a moderate but significant shortening of TCRB CDR3s in all four CD4+ subsets.

The collection from each donor was one heparinised blood draw averaging approximately 110 mL. The origin of this receptor is a woman aged 18-29 years in good health. Sample: central memory CD4+ T cells from blood.

The CDR3 here is CASSSEGPSGDTQYF. For the CDR3, the DNA is TGCGCCAGCAGCTCAGAGGGCCCAAGCGGAGATACGCAGTATTTT. This chain uses TRBV5-1 with TRBJ2-3, with D perhaps TRBD2 (5 bases). The germline gives CDR1 SGHRS, CDR2 YFSETQ. Trimming shortened V by 3 bases and J by 5 bases, and 16 bases separated the two germline ends. The CDR3 runs to 15 residues.